This record concerns one TCR beta chain sequence. Its specificity is unknown. Primers included in the PCR were 60 Vbeta and 13 Jbeta primers. Profiled with immunoSEQ multiplex PCR; TCRdb holds only in-frame clones, not every one. The sample totals approximately 110,000 clones. Looked up from germline, CDR1 is SGDLS and CDR2 is YYNGEE. V shed 0 bases and J 6 bases; nucleotides not matched to a gene: 10. CDR3 length: 16 amino acids. This sample is part of a study of cytomegalovirus exposure and HLA in healthy donors. Overall study findings and caveats: The authors later found TCR association rates varying by HLA locus, with DRB1 most and HLA-C fewest. A missense variant in DCLRE1C was later tied to TCR beta V- and J-gene trimming. Presence/absence comparisons presumed near-even sequencing depth among donors.

The TCR was taken from a man younger than 30 in good health and CMV-seronegative. This rearrangement joins TRBV9 to TRBJ2-3, with 7 bases aligning to TRBD2. The specimen was PBMCs. This chain's CDR3 is CASSVAGRVEYDTQYF. The CDR3 nucleotides read TGTGCCAGCAGCGTAGCAGGGAGGGTCGAGTACGATACGCAGTATTTT.